This T cell receptor (beta chain) comes out of a study of shared clonotypes between healthy human individuals. The run depth of the assay was deep. TCRdb's table, derived via immunoSEQ multiplex PCR, lists solely in-frame clones and lacks some. The sample holds about 550,000 clones; around 95% are singletons and the top ten take 0.1% to 0.11%. Positively selected for CCR7, the CD45RO-negative cells used as naive CD8 cells excluded terminally differentiated effector memory CD45RA+ cells. This clone turned up a few times. Germline CDR1 and CDR2: SNHLY and FYNNEI. The CDR3 is 13 residues long. V gave up 8 bases and J gave up 1 base; unmatched junction bases: 3.

The sequence came from a woman younger than 45 in good health. The sequencing input was naive CD8+ T cells sorted from blood. The chain carries TRBV2 and TRBJ1-2; 8 bases fit TRBD1. The CDR3 loop reads CASGQGVNYGYTF. CDR3 DNA: TGTGCCAGCGGACAGGGAGTTAACTATGGCTACACCTTC.